The 30 T cell receptor beta chains below were found in one sample sequenced in a study of blood T cell repertoires in COVID-19. Clones were sequenced by immunoSEQ multiplex PCR, and TCRdb holds only the in-frame ones, with some missing. The table records 200,000 to 250,000 clones, about 86% of them present only once. Material: PBMCs or T cells enriched from blood (not recorded which). The receptors come from a woman between 35 and 50 years old with acute COVID-19.

The chain carries TRBV3-1 (or the pseudogene TRBV3-2) and TRBJ1-2; D gene uncertain. Germline lookup yields CDR1 LGHDT and CDR2 YNNKEL (reference sequence). V was clipped by 0 bases and J by 7 bases, with 18 bases between them. The CDR3 spans 16 residues. The CDR3 region is CASSQDVRGSTRGYTF. As DNA, the CDR3 is TGTGCCAGCAGCCAAGATGTGAGAGGGTCAACTCGTGGCTACACCTTC.

The chain is built from TRBV5-4 and TRBJ2-2; the D is unclear. Trimming took off 2 bases at V and 4 bases at J, with 9 bases between the two ends. There are 14 residues in the CDR3. CDR1 SGHNT and CDR2 YYREEE come from the germline V gene (reference sequence). The CDR3 bases are TGTGCCAGCAGCTTTCCGACAAGCACCGGGGAGCTGTTTTTT. Its protein product is CASSFPTSTGELFF. Drawing the rest from reference TRBV5-4 and TRBJ2-2, the complete variable domain is ETGVTQSPTHLIKTRGQQVTLRCSSQSGHNTVSWYQQALGQGPQFIFQYYREEENGRGNFPPRFSGLQFPNYSSELNVNALELDDSALYLCASSFPTSTGELFFGEGSRLTVL.

This sequence joins TRBV4-2 and TRBJ1-2, with D unresolved. Trimming pared 0 bases from V and 10 bases from J, leaving 6 bases between. Germline CDR1 and CDR2: LGHNA and YNFKEQ. This CDR3 has 11 residues. CDR3 protein: CASSQEGVYTF. CDR3 in DNA: TGTGCCAGCAGCCAAGAGGGAGTCTACACCTTC.

This clone came up a few times. The V and J genes are TRBV30 and TRBJ2-7; tentative D call: TRBD1 (6 bases). The CDR3 sequence is 14 residues long. Germline assignment: CDR1 GTSNPN and CDR2 SVGIG (reference sequence). The ends were cut back, 2 bases at V and 5 bases at J, with 16 bases in the middle. CDR3 coding DNA: TGTGCCTGGAGTCTCACAGGGTGGGGCAACGAGCAGTACTTC. It yields the protein CAWSLTGWGNEQYF.

The genes are TRBV6-2 or TRBV6-3 and TRBJ1-2; tentative D call: TRBD1 (5 bases). This CDR3 comprises 15 residues. Germline V lookup: CDR1 MNHEY, CDR2 SVGEGT. V lost 2 bases and J lost 6, with 16 bases in between. CDR3 amino acids: CASSYLRMSRDGYTF. CDR3 DNA sequence: TGTGCCAGCAGTTACCTCCGGATGAGCAGGGATGGCTACACCTTC.

Only one count was recorded for this clone. The chain joins TRBV28 to TRBJ1-1; D unresolved. CDR1 and CDR2 (germline): MDHEN, SYDVKM. V lost 2 bases to trimming and J lost 6 bases, with 7 bases between them. The CDR3 covers 12 residues. The CDR3 DNA sequence: TGTGCCAGCAGTTTAGAGTCCCCTGAAGCTTTCTTT. Amino acids: CASSLESPEAFF.

The V and J genes are TRBV5-1 and TRBJ2-1, with 10 bases aligning to TRBD2. Germline CDR1 SGHRS, CDR2 YFSETQ. J gave up 6 bases and V 0 bases, and 12 bases lay outside the gene matches. The CDR3 extends over 18 amino acids. DNA for the CDR3: TGCGCCAGCAGCTTGGCGCCTAGCGGGAGAGGGGGAACCAATGAGCAGTTCTTC. This encodes CASSLAPSGRGGTNEQFF.

CDR3 sequence (DNA): TGTGCCAGCAGCTTAGTGCCCAGCGCGGAGACCCAGTACTTC. This translates into CASSLVPSAETQYF. The chain has TRBV7-2 and TRBJ2-5; D gene unclear. V was pared by 1 base and J by 5 bases, with 11 bases between. Germline V gene data show CDR1 as SGHTA and CDR2 as FQGNSA. This CDR3 comprises 14 residues.

This clone was detected a few times. The same CDR3 arises from other DNA sequences in this sample as well. This rearrangement joins TRBV5-4 to TRBJ1-6; 9 bases are shared with TRBD1. Per the germline V gene, CDR1 is SGHNT and CDR2 is YYREEE (reference sequence). The CDR3 is 14 amino acids. V trimming: 1 base; J trimming: 7 bases; junction bases outside the gene matches: 0. Written as DNA, the CDR3 is TGTGCCAGCAGCTTGACAGGGGGCAATTCACCCCTCCACTTT. Translation: CASSLTGGNSPLHF.

The chain employs TRBV19 and TRBJ2-7; the D gene is possibly TRBD1 (5 bases). CDR1 and CDR2 from the germline V gene are LNHDA and SQIVND (reference sequence). CDR3 length equals 15 residues. The V end lost 0 bases, the J end lost 3 bases, and 12 bases lay between the germline ends. Here the CDR3 reads CASSIDLDSYYEQYF. In DNA, the CDR3 is TGTGCCAGTAGTATAGATCTAGACAGCTACTACGAGCAGTACTTC.

The genes are TRBV2 and TRBJ1-1; 11 bases line up with TRBD1. Germline values: CDR1 SNHLY, CDR2 FYNNEI. This CDR3 contains 15 residues. V shed 8 bases, J shed 4 bases, and the junction held 9 bases outside the gene matches. CDR3: CASGRDRGLGTEAFF. The CDR3 nucleotides read TGTGCCAGCGGGAGGGACAGGGGGTTGGGCACTGAAGCTTTCTTT.

The V gene is TRBV10-2, the J gene TRBJ2-3; the D is unclear. CDR1 is WSHSY and CDR2 is SAAADI in the germline V gene. Trimming removed 5 bases at V and 3 bases at J, with 9 bases between. The CDR3 is 13 residues long. CDR3 sequence reads: CASSSLRTDTQYF. Here the CDR3 DNA reads TGCGCCAGCAGTTCTTTGAGGACAGATACGCAGTATTTT.

As regards this clone: This sample also contains other DNA sequences that code for the same CDR3. V gene TRBV7-3 combines with J gene TRBJ1-2; D might be TRBD1 (6 bases). The CDR3 has 13 amino acids. Trimming stripped 1 base from V and 8 bases from J, with 11 bases between. Germline CDR1 is SGHTA and CDR2 is FQGTGA. The CDR3 coding sequence is TGTGCCAGCAGCTTAAGCCCAGGGGACGGCTACACCTTC. Translated: CASSLSPGDGYTF.

This chain links TRBV5-1 with TRBJ2-5, with TRBD1 identical over 7 bases. Germline lookup yields CDR1 SGHRS and CDR2 YFSETQ. V was pared by 1 base and J by 4 bases, with 7 bases of the junction left unmatched. The CDR3 sequence is 15 residues long. In DNA, the CDR3 is TGCGCCAGCAGCTTGACAGGGGCGCTTGGAGAGACCCAGTACTTC. The encoded protein is CASSLTGALGETQYF.

The chain links TRBV15 to TRBJ2-5; D unclear. CDR1 and CDR2 (germline): LNHNV, YYDKDF (reference sequence). The length of the CDR3 is 15 residues. V was cut by 4 bases and J by 0 bases, with 12 bases left in between. CDR3 region: CATSTETLYQETQYF. CDR3 DNA: TGTGCCACCAGCACCGAGACACTGTACCAAGAGACCCAGTACTTC.

The CDR3 nucleotides are TGTGCCAGCAGTGATATGGGGCTCACTGAAGCTTTCTTT. This gives the protein CASSDMGLTEAFF. This chain joins TRBV2 and TRBJ1-1; TRBD1 might be the D (5 bases). CDR3 length equals 13 residues. V was clipped by 3 bases and J by 4 bases, with 9 bases between them. CDR1 SNHLY and CDR2 FYNNEI come from the germline V gene.

The V and J genes are TRBV7-8 and TRBJ2-2; 8 bases map to TRBD2. The ends lost 2 bases at V and 1 base at J; junction bases unmatched: 3. CDR3 size: 16 residues. Germline V gene sequence: CDR1 SGHVS, CDR2 FQNEAQ. This CDR3 is CASSLPGLVNTGELFF. DNA for the CDR3: TGTGCCAGCAGCTTACCGGGACTAGTGAACACCGGGGAGCTGTTTTTT.

The chain links TRBV29-1 to TRBJ1-1; a possible D gene is TRBD1 (6 bases). CDR3 length: 16 amino acids. Germline V gives CDR1 SQVTM, CDR2 ANQGSEA. With 0 bases removed from V and 0 bases from J, the gap between germline ends came to 14 bases. The CDR3, as DNA: TGCAGCGTTGAAGAAACAGGGAAGGTCATGAACACTGAAGCTTTCTTT. Residues: CSVEETGKVMNTEAFF.

V is TRBV30 and J is TRBJ1-2; D not resolved. The V end was cut by 2 bases, the J end by 6 bases, with 16 bases between. The length of the CDR3 is 14 residues. Germline-derived CDR1 and CDR2 are GTSNPN and SVGIG (reference sequence). In DNA form, the CDR3 reads TGTGCCTGGAGTCCCGGGAGGGAAGGAGATGGCTACACCTTC. Protein product: CAWSPGREGDGYTF.

The chain uses TRBV7-2 and TRBJ1-1, with TRBD1 matching over 9 bases. The CDR3 covers 15 residues. The germline V gene encodes CDR1 SGHTA and CDR2 FQGNSA. Trimming removed 5 bases from V and 1 base from J; junction bases left unmatched: 5. CDR3 in amino acids: CASSPRTGANTEAFF. In nucleotides, the CDR3 is TGTGCCAGCAGCCCGAGGACAGGGGCGAACACTGAAGCTTTCTTT. The full variable domain, completed using reference TRBV7-2 and TRBJ1-1, is GAGVSQSPSNKVTEKGKDVELRCDPISGHTALYWYRQSLGQGLEFLIYFQGNSAPDKSGLPSDRFSAERTGGSVSTLTIQRTQQEDSAVYLCASSPRTGANTEAFFGQGTRLTVV.

This chain links TRBV7-2 with TRBJ2-3; D is uncertain. V lost 2 bases to trimming and J lost 3 bases, with 6 bases between them. There are 13 residues in the CDR3. Germline V gene lookup returns CDR1 SGHTA and CDR2 FQGNSA. The CDR3 reads CASSLMQTDTQYF. CDR3 nucleotides: TGTGCCAGCAGCTTAATGCAGACAGATACGCAGTATTTT.

The chain links TRBV5-1 to TRBJ2-5; possibly TRBD1 for D (5 bases). Trimming pared 0 bases from V and 3 bases from J, leaving 12 bases between. Germline V CDR1 and CDR2: SGHRS, YFSETQ. This CDR3 is built from 15 residues. CDR3 region: CASSLGGRVEETQYF. The CDR3 nucleotides read TGCGCCAGCAGCTTGGGAGGCAGGGTGGAAGAGACCCAGTACTTC. Full variable domain (remainder filled in from reference TRBV5-1 and TRBJ2-5): KAGVTQTPRYLIKTRGQQVTLSCSPISGHRSVSWYQQTPGQGLQFLFEYFSETQRNKGNFPGRFSGRQFSNSRSEMNVSTLELGDSALYLCASSLGGRVEETQYFGPGTRLLVL.

The sample holds one count of this clone. The chain carries TRBV7-3 and TRBJ2-3; 8 nucleotides agree with TRBD2. Germline V CDR1 and CDR2: SGHTA, FQGTGA. CDR3 length equals 14 residues. Unmatched junction bases numbered 2, after V lost 5 bases and J lost 1 base. The DNA of the CDR3 is TGTGCCAGCAGCGGCGGGAGGCGCACAGATACGCAGTATTTT. Protein: CASSGGRRTDTQYF.

V and J are TRBV15 and TRBJ1-5; 7 bases match TRBD1. Trimming at V came to 2 bases and at J to 9 bases, leaving 4 bases not matched to a gene. The CDR3 runs 13 residues. CDR1 and CDR2 (germline): LNHNV, YYDKDF (reference sequence). In DNA, the CDR3 is TGTGCCACCAGCAGACAAACAGGGGCGCCCCAGCATTTT. Translated: CATSRQTGAPQHF.

This clone was seen a few times. The chain carries TRBV5-1 and TRBJ1-4; TRBD1 aligns across 11 bases. The CDR3 has 16 amino acids. The V segment lost 1 base and the J segment 8 bases; nucleotides outside the gene matches: 7. The germline V gene encodes CDR1 SGHRS and CDR2 YFSETQ. CDR3 in amino acids: CASSLISDRGQEKLFF. As DNA, the CDR3 is TGCGCCAGCAGCTTGATTTCGGACAGGGGGCAAGAAAAACTGTTTTTT.

This sequence joins TRBV14 and TRBJ2-7; tentative D call: TRBD1 (6 bases). With 0 bases removed from V and 0 bases from J, the gap between germline ends came to 12 bases. CDR1 is SGHDN, CDR2 FVKESK, per germline. CDR3 length: 16 residues. CDR3 coding DNA: TGTGCCAGCAGCCAAGATTGGTCAGGGGCCTCCTACGAGCAGTACTTC. Protein: CASSQDWSGASYEQYF.

This clone appeared once. The chain uses TRBV28 and TRBJ2-7; 7 nucleotides match TRBD2. After removal of 2 bases from V and 2 bases from J, the junction contained 6 bases not matched to a gene. Germline CDR1 is MDHEN and CDR2 is SYDVKM. The CDR3 sequence is 15 residues long. In nucleotides, the CDR3 is TGTGCCAGCAGTTTACGACGCGGGAGCGCCTACGAGCAGTACTTC. Translating gives CASSLRRGSAYEQYF.

This clone was detected once. The chain couples TRBV5-5 to TRBJ2-2; D unclear. The CDR3 contains 15 residues. CDR1 and CDR2 from the germline V gene are SGHKS and YYEKEE (reference sequence). V lost 4 bases to trimming and J lost 1 base, with 11 bases between them. CDR3 residues: CASSPSNVNTGELFF. DNA of the CDR3: TGTGCCAGCAGCCCTAGTAACGTGAACACCGGGGAGCTGTTTTTT.

The V call is TRBV7-9, the J call TRBJ1-6; D may be TRBD1 (5 bases). Germline V gives CDR1 SEHNR, CDR2 FQNEAQ (reference sequence). The CDR3 covers 16 residues. Between the trimmed V and J ends, which lost 5 bases and 0 bases, there was a span of 11 bases. CDR3 sequence (DNA): TGTGCCAGCAGCCAGGGCCCGAGCTCCTATAATTCACCCCTCCACTTT. It yields the protein CASSQGPSSYNSPLHF.

The chain couples TRBV6-5 to TRBJ2-5; D ambiguous. Between the trimmed V and J ends, which lost 2 bases and 2 bases, there was a span of 12 bases. This CDR3 is built from 15 residues. Germline CDR1 is MNHEY and CDR2 is SVGAGI. The chain's CDR3 is CASSYSTRKQETQYF. The DNA of the CDR3 is TGTGCCAGCAGTTACAGTACAAGAAAACAAGAGACCCAGTACTTC.